This is a list of T cell receptor beta chains from one sample in a study of shared clonotypes between healthy human individuals. Here immunoSEQ multiplex PCR was the method, and the copy in TCRdb shows in-frame clones only, minus some. This sample has under 1 million clones, with 80% to 95% found just once. The sample was naive CD8+ T cells sorted from blood. These receptor sequences come from a man in his thirties or forties in good health. The CDR3 runs from the conserved cysteine through the conserved F or W. Each record gives: clone size, V gene, D gene, J gene, CDR3 length, CDR3 protein, CDR3 DNA. A D gene is named only where the DNA matches it firmly. Some rows have no size entry. The others give once, few or many, or a class for an expanded clone.

.	TRBV5-1	.	TRBJ2-7	13	CASSTSEGYEQYF	TGCGCCAGCAGCACTAGTGAGGGCTACGAGCAGTACTTC
.	TRBV4-1	TRBD1	TRBJ1-1	14	CASSQDVGQEGAFF	TGCGCCAGCAGCCAAGATGTTGGACAGGAAGGAGCTTTCTTT
.	TRBV2	.	TRBJ2-1	14	CASSGWSSYNEQFF	TGTGCCAGCAGTGGTTGGTCTTCCTACAATGAGCAGTTCTTC
.	TRBV29-1	.	TRBJ2-7	13	CSVLGAYTYEQYF	TGCAGCGTTTTGGGGGCGTATACCTACGAGCAGTACTTC
.	TRBV28	.	TRBJ2-7	14	CASSPLTQGNEQYF	TGTGCCAGCAGTCCCCTCACTCAGGGGAACGAGCAGTACTTC
.	TRBV29-1	.	TRBJ2-3	11	CSAWGLDTQYF	TGCAGCGCCTGGGGGTTAGATACGCAGTATTTT
.	TRBV6-6	TRBD2	TRBJ2-1	16	CASSYLREELNNEQFF	TGTGCCAGCAGTTACCTCCGGGAGGAGTTAAACAATGAGCAGTTCTTC
.	TRBV2	TRBD1	TRBJ1-1	14	CASSATGLNTEAFF	TGTGCCAGCAGTGCGACAGGGCTGAACACTGAAGCTTTCTTT
.	TRBV19	.	TRBJ2-5	14	CASSNRDKEETQYF	TGTGCCAGTAGTAACCGGGACAAAGAAGAGACCCAGTACTTC
.	TRBV9	TRBD1	TRBJ1-3	15	CASSVGTGAGNTIYF	TGTGCCAGCAGCGTAGGGACAGGGGCTGGAAACACCATATATTTT
.	TRBV5-6	TRBD2	TRBJ2-6	17	CASSPGLVSIGANVLTF	TGTGCCAGCAGCCCAGGACTAGTCTCGATTGGGGCCAACGTCCTGACTTTC
.	TRBV7-9	.	TRBJ2-3	15	CASSQGRTRADTQYF	TGTGCCAGCAGCCAAGGACGCACCCGGGCAGATACGCAGTATTTT
few	TRBV5-1	.	TRBJ1-2	15	CASSLESGTHYGYTF	TGCGCCAGCAGCTTGGAGAGTGGGACACACTATGGCTACACCTTC
.	TRBV28	.	TRBJ1-5	15	CASRWGAKGNQPQHF	TGTGCCAGCAGGTGGGGGGCGAAGGGCAATCAGCCCCAGCATTTT
.	TRBV28	.	TRBJ2-7	15	CASSPPRGRSYEQYF	TGTGCCAGCAGTCCCCCCAGGGGGAGGTCCTACGAGCAGTACTTC
.	TRBV2	.	TRBJ2-7	11	CASRLSYEQYF	TGTGCCAGCAGGCTCTCCTACGAGCAGTACTTC
.	TRBV23-1	.	TRBJ2-7	18	CASSQSGGDSKVPYEQYF	TGCGCCAGCAGTCAATCAGGAGGGGACAGCAAAGTCCCCTACGAGCAGTACTTC
.	TRBV7-8	.	TRBJ2-2	14	CASTSSVNTGELFF	TGTGCCAGCACGTCTTCAGTGAACACCGGGGAGCTGTTTTTT
.	TRBV10-1	.	TRBJ2-1	15	CASSDQGEGKDEQFF	TGCGCCAGCAGTGACCAGGGGGAGGGGAAAGATGAGCAGTTCTTC
.	TRBV5-8	.	TRBJ2-6	13	CASSLLGAPLLTF	TGTGCCAGCAGCTTGCTGGGGGCCCCTCTCCTGACTTTC
.	TRBV5-6	TRBD1	TRBJ2-7	15	CASSLGQGLSYEQYF	TGTGCCAGCAGTTTGGGACAGGGGCTCTCCTACGAGCAGTACTTC
once	TRBV7-7	TRBD2	TRBJ2-5	15	CASSSARQGGETQYF	TGTGCCAGCAGCTCCGCCAGGCAGGGAGGGGAGACCCAGTACTTC
.	TRBV27	TRBD1	TRBJ2-7	13	CASSSDRVREQYF	TGTGCCAGCAGTTCCGACAGGGTGCGCGAGCAGTACTTC
.	TRBV5-1	TRBD2	TRBJ2-2	14	CASSLTLAPGELFF	TGCGCCAGCAGCTTAACACTAGCGCCCGGGGAGCTGTTTTTT
.	TRBV27	.	TRBJ2-7	14	CASSLASLGFEQYF	TGTGCCAGCAGTTTGGCGTCCTTGGGGTTCGAGCAGTACTTC
many	TRBV9	.	TRBJ1-3	9	CASPVPAHF	TGTGCCAGCCCCGTCCCGGCCCATTTT
.	TRBV7-9	.	TRBJ1-2	15	CASSSSWGDYYGYTF	TGTGCCAGCAGCTCCTCCTGGGGGGATTACTATGGCTACACCTTC
.	TRBV6-5	.	TRBJ2-7	15	CASSPTGEATYEQYF	TGTGCCAGCAGTCCCACAGGGGAGGCCACCTACGAGCAGTACTTC
.	TRBV7-9	TRBD1	TRBJ2-5	13	CASSDRGQETQYF	TGTGCCAGCAGCGACAGGGGCCAAGAGACCCAGTACTTC
.	TRBV10-3	TRBD2	TRBJ2-1	17	CAISEGSSGRSYNEQFF	TGTGCCATCAGTGAGGGGTCTAGCGGTCGCTCCTACAATGAGCAGTTCTTC
.	TRBV15	TRBD1	TRBJ2-7	16	CATSTRKTGISYEQYF	TGTGCCACCAGCACCCGGAAGACAGGGATCTCTTACGAGCAGTACTTC
.	TRBV6-5	TRBD1	TRBJ2-4	14	CASRVSTGEDIQYF	TGTGCCAGCAGAGTATCGACAGGGGAGGACATTCAGTACTTC
.	TRBV5-5	TRBD2	TRBJ2-7	15	CASSPGLAGWNEQYF	TGTGCCAGCAGCCCCGGACTAGCGGGATGGAACGAGCAGTACTTC
.	TRBV28	.	TRBJ2-1	11	CASRGDYEQFF	TGTGCCAGCAGGGGAGACTATGAGCAGTTCTTC
.	TRBV7-9	TRBD2	TRBJ2-7	17	CASSLPPPSGITYEQYF	TGTGCCAGCAGCTTACCCCCCCCTAGCGGGATAACCTACGAGCAGTACTTC
.	TRBV19	TRBD1	TRBJ1-2	15	CASSILRQGLEGYTF	TGTGCCAGTAGTATCCTCCGACAGGGGTTGGAGGGCTACACCTTC
.	TRBV5-4	.	TRBJ1-2	14	CASSFDTGSSGYTF	TGTGCCAGCAGCTTCGACACAGGGAGCTCTGGCTACACCTTC
.	TRBV29-1	.	TRBJ2-7	11	CSVASPLEQYF	TGCAGCGTTGCCTCCCCCCTCGAGCAGTACTTC
.	TRBV29-1	TRBD2	TRBJ2-2	13	CSVETSAAGELFF	TGCAGCGTTGAGACTAGCGCGGCCGGGGAGCTGTTTTTT
.	TRBV4-2	.	TRBJ2-7	12	CASSQGSYEQYF	TGTGCCAGCAGCCAAGGGTCTTACGAGCAGTACTTC
few	TRBV11-2	.	TRBJ2-6	15	CASSLWVEGANVLTF	TGTGCCAGCAGCCTGTGGGTGGAAGGGGCCAACGTCCTGACTTTC
.	TRBV9	.	TRBJ1-6	15	CASSVSQPPSSPLHF	TGTGCCAGCAGCGTCTCTCAACCCCCGTCGTCACCCCTCCACTTT
.	TRBV5-1	.	TRBJ2-7	14	CASSPNDNSYEQYF	TGCGCCAGCAGCCCGAACGACAACTCCTACGAGCAGTACTTC
.	TRBV4-1	.	TRBJ2-7	17	CASSQGWGTPSSYEQYF	TGCGCCAGCAGCCAAGGGTGGGGGACTCCGAGCTCCTACGAGCAGTACTTC
.	TRBV7-6	TRBD1	TRBJ2-2	14	CASSFRGRGGELFF	TGTGCCAGCAGTTTCAGGGGGCGCGGCGGGGAGCTGTTTTTT
.	TRBV4-1	.	TRBJ2-3	13	CASSSSGSDTQYF	TGCGCCAGCAGCTCTTCGGGCTCCGATACGCAGTATTTT
.	TRBV4-1	.	TRBJ2-7	14	CASSQVGVGYEQYF	TGCGCCAGCAGCCAAGTCGGGGTAGGCTACGAGCAGTACTTC
.	TRBV6-1	.	TRBJ2-1	13	CASSNGPYNEQFF	TGTGCCAGCAGTAACGGCCCTTACAATGAGCAGTTCTTC
.	TRBV28	.	TRBJ1-3	14	CASSFLGAGNTIYF	TGTGCCAGCAGTTTTCTCGGAGCTGGAAACACCATATATTTT
.	TRBV7-6	TRBD2	TRBJ2-2	17	CASSLKTSGRNTGELFF	TGTGCCAGCAGCTTGAAGACTAGCGGGAGGAACACCGGGGAGCTGTTTTTT